This TCR beta chain comes out of a study of radiotherapy plus CTLA-4 blockade in lung cancer. Assay: immunoSEQ multiplex PCR; the TCRdb copy retains only in-frame clones and omits some. The sample carries fewer than 65,000 clones, roughly 80% recorded once. CDR3 length equals 15 residues. In germline, CDR1 is GTSNPN, CDR2 SVGIG (reference sequence). This material consisted of peripheral blood, taken from a patient treated with radiotherapy plus ipilimumab. The V call is TRBV30, the J call TRBJ2-1; 9 bases agree with TRBD2. The clonotype originates from a human donor with non-small cell lung cancer who had a complete response to radiotherapy plus ipilimumab. This CDR3 reads CAGKRAGGSYNEQFF. DNA for the CDR3: TGTGCTGGTAAACGAGCGGGGGGCTCCTACAATGAGCAGTTCTTC.